The clone carrying this TCR beta chain showed up many times. The source of the sample is a study of T-cell reconstitution after alpha-beta-depleted transplantation in children. The authors prepared the TCRbeta library with unique molecular identifiers. TCRdb re-derived calls from the PCR reads in MiXCR, one entry per CDR3 protein. The table has 490,000 or so distinct CDR3 sequences, roughly an eighth seen once. Germline V gives CDR1 SQVTM, CDR2 ANQGSEA. Trimming removed 1 base from V and 4 bases from J, with 14 bases in between. The CDR3 extends over 14 amino acids. The V gene is TRBV29-1, the J gene TRBJ2-7; maybe TRBD2 (6 bases). The starting material was PBMCs from the stem cell graft donor, obtained from the stem cell graft. The clonotype was recovered from a human donor who donated a stem cell graft to a child with combined immunodeficiency. The DNA of the CDR3 is TGCAGCGTTGAAGTTGGAGGGGAAGATTACGAGCAGTACTTC. This sequence encodes CSVEVGGEDYEQYF.